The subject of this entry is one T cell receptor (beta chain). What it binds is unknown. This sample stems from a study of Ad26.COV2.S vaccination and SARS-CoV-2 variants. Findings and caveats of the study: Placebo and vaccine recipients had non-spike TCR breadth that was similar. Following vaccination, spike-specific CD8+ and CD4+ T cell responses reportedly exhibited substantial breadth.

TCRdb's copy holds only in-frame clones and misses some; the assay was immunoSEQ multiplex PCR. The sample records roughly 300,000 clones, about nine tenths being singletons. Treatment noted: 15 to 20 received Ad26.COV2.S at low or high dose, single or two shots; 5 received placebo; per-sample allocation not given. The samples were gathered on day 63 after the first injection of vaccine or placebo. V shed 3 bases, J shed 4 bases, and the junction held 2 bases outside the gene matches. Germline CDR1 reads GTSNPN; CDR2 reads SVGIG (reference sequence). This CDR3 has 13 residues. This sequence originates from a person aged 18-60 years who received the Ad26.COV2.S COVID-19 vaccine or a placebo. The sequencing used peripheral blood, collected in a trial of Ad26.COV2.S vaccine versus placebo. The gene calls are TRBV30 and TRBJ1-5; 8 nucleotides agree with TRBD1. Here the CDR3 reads CAWSGDRNQPQHF. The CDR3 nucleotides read TGTGCCTGGAGCGGGGACAGGAATCAGCCCCAGCATTTT. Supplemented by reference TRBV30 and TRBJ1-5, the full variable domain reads SQTIHQWPATLVQPVGSPLSLECTVEGTSNPNLYWYRQAAGRGLQLLFYSVGIGQISSEVPQNLSASRPQDRQFILSSKKLLLSDSGFYLCAWSGDRNQPQHFGDGTRLSIL.